These 30 T cell receptor beta chains came from one sample sequenced in a study of naive and memory T cell subsets. Two oligonucleotides, mixed equimolar, formed the beta constant-region primer covering TRBC1 and TRBC2. TCRdb ran MiXCR on the UMI-ligation and nested PCR reads and lists one entry per CDR3 protein. The sample has some 87,000 distinct CDR3 sequences, roughly 7% seen once. Input material: central memory CD4+ T cells from blood. The source of these receptors is a human donor in good health.

Ten or more counts support this clonotype. The V gene is TRBV19, the J gene TRBJ2-7; the D gene could be TRBD1 or TRBD2 (5 bases each). Germline loops: CDR1 LNHDA, CDR2 SQIVND (reference sequence). This CDR3 is 17 amino acids long. Trimming cost V 2 bases and J 1 base, with 18 bases left between them. CDR3 DNA: TGTGCCAGTAGTATAAAGCTTGCCCCCGGGACGTCCTACGAGCAGTACTTC. It is translated as CASSIKLAPGTSYEQYF.

The sample holds many counts of this clonotype. This chain connects TRBV7-8 to TRBJ1-6, with D hard to call. V gave up 1 base and J gave up 9 bases, with 4 bases separating them. Germline V gene lookup returns CDR1 SGHVS and CDR2 FQNEAQ. The CDR3 length is 12 residues. CDR3 coding DNA: TGTGCCAGCAGCTTAGACTCTTCACCCCTCCACTTT. This encodes CASSLDSSPLHF.

This clonotype has a count of ten or more. This chain links TRBV7-2 with TRBJ2-1, with D tentatively TRBD2 (5 bases). This CDR3 is built from 15 residues. Per germline, CDR1 SGHTA and CDR2 FQGNSA. Trimming removed 3 bases at V and 4 bases at J, with 13 bases between. This CDR3 reads CASSLTQTGYNEQFF. As DNA, the CDR3 is TGTGCCAGCAGCTTGACTCAAACGGGGTACAATGAGCAGTTCTTC.

This clonotype counts as medium-sized. The chain links TRBV4-3 to TRBJ1-3; D is uncertain. Looked up from germline, CDR1 is LGHNA and CDR2 is YSLEER. V lost 1 base to trimming and J lost 0 bases, with 10 bases between them. This CDR3 is 16 amino acids long. CDR3 sequence: CASSQVVSSSGNTIYF. The CDR3 nucleotides are TGCGCCAGCAGCCAAGTGGTCAGCTCCTCTGGAAACACCATATATTTT.

This clonotype was counted many times. This sequence joins TRBV18 and TRBJ2-2; TRBD1 might be the D (5 bases). V lost 2 bases and J 2 bases, leaving 9 bases between the germline ends. CDR1 and CDR2 from the germline V gene are KGHSH and LQKENI. This CDR3 region has 15 residues. The CDR3 region is CASSPRQSNTGELFF. CDR3 nucleotides: TGTGCCAGCTCACCAAGACAGAGTAACACCGGGGAGCTGTTTTTT.

This clonotype was observed many times. The V and J genes are TRBV29-1 and TRBJ2-7, with D unclear. The CDR3 length is 11 residues. V lost 3 bases to trimming and J lost 2 bases, with 5 bases between them. Germline-derived CDR1 and CDR2 are SQVTM and ANQGSEA. CDR3 sequence: CSVDSAYEQYF. The CDR3, as DNA: TGCAGCGTTGACAGCGCCTACGAGCAGTACTTC.

This clonotype was found a few times. The chain employs TRBV20-1 and TRBJ1-1, with D possibly matching TRBD1 (6 bases). V lost 5 bases and J 5 bases, leaving 18 bases between the germline ends. The length of the CDR3 is 14 residues. Germline V gene sequence: CDR1 DFQATT, CDR2 SNEGSKA (reference sequence). The DNA for the CDR3 is TGCAGTGCTGGAAGGTGGGGGGCAAGGACTGAAGCTTTCTTT. This sequence encodes CSAGRWGARTEAFF.

At least ten counts were recorded for this clonotype. The chain is built from TRBV7-9 and TRBJ2-6; 8 positions match TRBD1. CDR3 length: 15 residues. V gave up 4 bases and J gave up 4 bases; unmatched junction bases: 3. Germline assignment: CDR1 SEHNR and CDR2 FQNEAQ (reference sequence). The CDR3 DNA is TGTGCCAGCAGCTCCAGGGGGCAGGGGGCCAACGTCCTGACTTTC. It encodes CASSSRGQGANVLTF.

This clonotype occurred many times. The DNA for the CDR3 is TGTGCCAGCAGCCCCACGAGGGAGGGGAATGAAAAACTGTTTTTT. Its translation is CASSPTREGNEKLFF. V is TRBV3-2 and J is TRBJ1-4. TRBV3-2 is shown as a pseudogene. The CDR3 sequence is 15 residues long.

This clonotype was detected only a few times. V and J are TRBV18 and TRBJ2-1, with 9 bases aligning to TRBD1. CDR1 is KGHSH, CDR2 LQKENI, per germline. Losses at the gene ends were 2 bases for V and 14 bases for J; bases not matched to a gene: 7. This CDR3 is 13 amino acids long. The CDR3 loop reads CASSPERGQGEFF. The CDR3 DNA sequence: TGTGCCAGCTCACCAGAGCGGGGACAGGGAGAGTTCTTC.

This clonotype was seen ten or more times. The genes are TRBV4-1 and TRBJ1-1; TRBD1 is a possible D gene (5 bases). The CDR3 spans 15 residues. V dropped 4 bases and J dropped 0 bases, with 12 bases sitting between them. Germline V gene lookup returns CDR1 MGHRA and CDR2 YSYEKL. For the CDR3, the DNA is TGCGCCAGCAGCCCCAGGGAAGAGATGAACACTGAAGCTTTCTTT. This translates into CASSPREEMNTEAFF.

This clonotype was detected ten times or more. The chain carries TRBV7-9 and TRBJ2-3; TRBD2 matches at 11 bases. Germline values: CDR1 SEHNR, CDR2 FQNEAQ (reference sequence). Trimming at V came to 1 base and at J to 0 bases, leaving 3 bases not matched to a gene. The CDR3 length is 17 residues. The CDR3 sequence is CASSLGWTSGSTDTQYF. The DNA of the CDR3 is TGTGCCAGCAGCTTAGGATGGACTAGCGGGAGCACAGATACGCAGTATTTT.

In its sample, this clonotype was seen many times. The CDR3 region is CSASTSGRPDTQYF. CDR3 DNA: TGCAGTGCTAGTACTAGCGGGAGGCCGGATACGCAGTATTTT. The chain joins TRBV20-1 to TRBJ2-3; TRBD2 matches 12 bases. The germline V gene has CDR1 DFQATT and CDR2 SNEGSKA (reference sequence). With V trimmed by 3 bases and J by 6 bases, 4 bases remained unmatched. The CDR3 extends over 14 amino acids.

This clonotype has only a few counts. The J gene is TRBJ2-7, the V gene TRBV18; no clear D gene. Germline V gene sequence: CDR1 KGHSH, CDR2 LQKENI. The CDR3 loop spans 16 amino acids. V was clipped by 1 base and J by 0 bases, with 13 bases between them. The CDR3 here is CASSPQAGYSSYEQYF. Here the CDR3 DNA reads TGTGCCAGCTCACCACAAGCAGGATATAGCTCCTACGAGCAGTACTTC.

There are many counts of this clonotype. V is TRBV20-1 and J is TRBJ1-3, with D tentatively TRBD1 (5 bases). Germline lookup yields CDR1 DFQATT and CDR2 SNEGSKA (reference sequence). The germline V and J ends were trimmed by 6 bases and 0 bases, with 12 bases remaining between them. The CDR3 runs 14 residues. The CDR3 coding sequence is TGCAGTGCCACCGGGAGGGGCTCTGGAAACACCATATATTTT. Translated, it gives CSATGRGSGNTIYF.

This clonotype was recorded at least ten times. The chain has TRBV18 and TRBJ1-5; D possibly corresponds to TRBD1 (5 bases). Germline V gene lookup returns CDR1 KGHSH and CDR2 LQKENI. V lost 3 bases and J lost 9, with 12 bases in between. The CDR3 sequence is 13 residues long. The CDR3 loop reads CASSPAGDLPQHF. The CDR3 coding sequence is TGTGCCAGCTCACCCGCCGGGGACCTGCCCCAGCATTTT.

Worth noting for this clonotype: One end of the junction is discordant with germline, which a read error may explain. The chain links TRBV12-3 or TRBV12-4 to TRBJ2-1; 7 positions agree with TRBD2. The CDR3 is 14 residues long. The CDR3 sequence is CASSLAGWGNEQFF. The CDR3 DNA reads as TGTGCCAGCAGCTTAGCGGGCTGGGGGAATGAGCAGTTCTTC.

This clonotype came up a few times. The chain joins TRBV11-2 to TRBJ2-3; 9 positions match TRBD2. There are 16 residues in the CDR3. The germline CDR1 and CDR2 sequences are SGHAT and FQNNGV. V shed 1 base and J 0 bases; nucleotides not matched to a gene: 2. CDR3 loop: CASSLALAGSTDTQYF. The CDR3, as DNA: TGTGCCAGCAGCTTAGCACTAGCGGGTAGCACAGATACGCAGTATTTT.

The J gene is TRBJ2-2, the V gene TRBV7-2; D unclear. Germline V gene sequence: CDR1 SGHTA, CDR2 FQGNSA. The CDR3 is made up of 11 amino acids. Deletions cut 3 bases from V and 8 bases from J, with 4 bases between. The CDR3 bases are TGTGCCAGCAGCTTTGAGGGGGAGCTGTTTTTT. This encodes CASSFEGELFF.

V is TRBV12-3 or TRBV12-4 and J is TRBJ2-3, with 8 nucleotides matching TRBD2. The CDR3 runs to 15 residues. The trim removed 6 bases at V and 2 bases at J, leaving 7 bases unmatched. In DNA, the CDR3 is TGTGCCAGCAGCAGTAGCGGGGCGAACACAGATACGCAGTATTTT. The encoded protein is CASSSSGANTDTQYF.

This rearrangement joins TRBV7-2 to TRBJ2-5, with 7 positions matching TRBD1. The CDR3 totals 14 residues. Germline V gene lookup returns CDR1 SGHTA and CDR2 FQGNSA. V was clipped by 7 bases and J by 7 bases; unmatched bases: 12. The DNA of the CDR3 is TGTGCCAGCACCCCAGACAGGGCGACAGGGACCCAGTACTTC. This encodes CASTPDRATGTQYF.

In this sample, this clonotype turned up many times. This chain joins TRBV7-2 and TRBJ2-7; a possible D gene is TRBD2 (5 bases). CDR1 is SGHTA and CDR2 is FQGNSA in the germline V gene. The CDR3 is 16 residues long. V was clipped by 1 base and J by 0 bases, with 13 bases between them. CDR3 amino acids: CASSLGPVGSSYEQYF. DNA of the CDR3: TGTGCCAGCAGCTTAGGCCCAGTTGGGAGCTCCTACGAGCAGTACTTC.

This clonotype was found a few times. The chain uses TRBV7-9 and TRBJ2-1; 8 positions match TRBD2. V lost 5 bases to trimming and J lost 6 bases; unmatched junction nucleotides: 15. Germline V gene lookup returns CDR1 SEHNR and CDR2 FQNEAQ (reference sequence). This CDR3 comprises 17 residues. Here the CDR3 reads CASSPSLSGIGVNEQFF. The CDR3 region has the DNA TGTGCCAGCAGCCCTTCCCTTAGCGGGATAGGGGTCAATGAGCAGTTCTTC.

This clonotype was counted a few times. The chain has TRBV29-1 and TRBJ2-7; TRBD1 aligns across 8 bases. This CDR3 has 12 residues. V lost 5 bases and J lost 6; bases outside the gene matches: 6. Germline lookup yields CDR1 SQVTM and CDR2 ANQGSEA. For the CDR3, the DNA is TGCAGCGTTAGACAGGGGATGGGCGAGCAGTACTTC. Translated: CSVRQGMGEQYF.

This clonotype was observed at least ten times. The chain links TRBV6-2 or TRBV6-3 to TRBJ2-1; 9 positions agree with TRBD1. Germline CDR1 MNHEY, CDR2 SVGEGT. The trim removed 6 bases at V and 4 bases at J, leaving 4 bases unmatched. The CDR3 length is 14 residues. This chain's CDR3 is CASRTGQGYNEQFF. The CDR3 coding sequence is TGTGCCAGCAGGACCGGACAGGGGTACAATGAGCAGTTCTTC.

The chain has TRBV6-6 and TRBJ2-7; D not certain. CDR1 is MNHNY and CDR2 is SVGAGI in the germline V gene (reference sequence). This CDR3 has 13 amino acids. V was pared by 6 bases and J by 6 bases, with 15 bases between. The CDR3 is CASSQSPAGEQYF. The CDR3 coding sequence is TGTGCCAGCAGCCAGAGCCCGGCCGGCGAGCAGTACTTC.

The chain combines TRBV6-2 or TRBV6-3 with TRBJ2-3; 9 nucleotides align to TRBD1. CDR1 MNHEY and CDR2 SVGEGT come from the germline V gene. CDR3 length equals 16 residues. J gave up 2 bases and V 5 bases, and 8 bases lay outside the gene matches. As DNA, the CDR3 is TGTGCCAGCAGTCAGTACAGGGGGCGGGACACAGATACGCAGTATTTT. Translation: CASSQYRGRDTDTQYF.

This clonotype showed up just a few times. The CDR3 here is CASSLDQGANTGELFF. CDR3 sequence (DNA): TGTGCCAGCAGCTTGGATCAGGGGGCGAACACCGGGGAGCTGTTTTTT. The V gene is TRBV7-9, the J gene TRBJ2-2; 7 bases align to TRBD1. After removal of 3 bases from V and 0 bases from J, the junction contained 4 bases not matched to a gene. This CDR3 spans 16 amino acids. Germline V gene lookup returns CDR1 SEHNR and CDR2 FQNEAQ (reference sequence). Drawing the rest from reference TRBV7-9 and TRBJ2-2, the complete variable domain is DTGVSQNPRHKITKRGQNVTFRCDPISEHNRLYWYRQTLGQGPEFLTYFQNEAQLEKSRLLSDRFSAERPKGSFSTLEIQRTEQGDSAMYLCASSLDQGANTGELFFGEGSRLTVL.

This clonotype appeared a few times. V is TRBV29-1 and J is TRBJ2-3; TRBD2 matches 11 bases. Losses at the gene ends were 2 bases for V and 7 bases for J; bases not matched to a gene: 11. The CDR3 totals 16 residues. Germline values: CDR1 SQVTM, CDR2 ANQGSEA. This chain's CDR3 is CSVERRLAGLTYTQYF. CDR3 nucleotide sequence: TGCAGCGTTGAACGTCGACTAGCGGGGTTGACATATACGCAGTATTTT.

This clonotype turned up a few times. DNA for the CDR3: TGTGCCAGCAAGGGAAGAGGGCCTGACACCGGGGAGCTGTTTTTT. It specifies CASKGRGPDTGELFF. V gene TRBV12-3 or TRBV12-4 combines with J gene TRBJ2-2; D might be TRBD2 (5 bases). The CDR3 runs to 15 residues. The V gene lost 7 bases and the J gene lost 3 bases, with 15 bases spanning the gap.